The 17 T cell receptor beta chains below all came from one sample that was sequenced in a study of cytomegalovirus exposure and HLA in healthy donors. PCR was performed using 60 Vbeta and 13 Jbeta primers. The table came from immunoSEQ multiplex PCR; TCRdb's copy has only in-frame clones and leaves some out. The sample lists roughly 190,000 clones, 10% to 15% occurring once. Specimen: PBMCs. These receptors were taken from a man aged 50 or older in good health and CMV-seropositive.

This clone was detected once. This CDR3 is CASSREVFGELFF. CDR3 coding DNA: TGTGCCAGCAGCCGGGAGGTATTCGGGGAGCTGTTTTTT. V and J are TRBV9 and TRBJ2-2; 7 bases agree with TRBD2. Per the germline V gene, CDR1 is SGDLS and CDR2 is YYNGEE. This CDR3 contains 13 residues. V was pared by 4 bases and J by 7 bases, with 4 bases of the junction left unmatched.

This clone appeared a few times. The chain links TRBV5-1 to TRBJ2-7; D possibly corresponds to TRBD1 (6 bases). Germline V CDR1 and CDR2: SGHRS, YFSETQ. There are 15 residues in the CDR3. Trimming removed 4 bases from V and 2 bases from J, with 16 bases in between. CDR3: CASSPGGRGPYEQYF. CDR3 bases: TGCGCCAGCAGCCCCGGTGGCAGGGGACCCTACGAGCAGTACTTC.

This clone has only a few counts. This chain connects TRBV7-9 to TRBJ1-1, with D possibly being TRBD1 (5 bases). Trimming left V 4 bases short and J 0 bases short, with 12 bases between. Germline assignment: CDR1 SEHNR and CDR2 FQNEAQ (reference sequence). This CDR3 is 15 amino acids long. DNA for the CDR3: TGTGCCAGCAGCTCCGAGTGGGGGGTGAACACTGAAGCTTTCTTT. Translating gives CASSSEWGVNTEAFF.

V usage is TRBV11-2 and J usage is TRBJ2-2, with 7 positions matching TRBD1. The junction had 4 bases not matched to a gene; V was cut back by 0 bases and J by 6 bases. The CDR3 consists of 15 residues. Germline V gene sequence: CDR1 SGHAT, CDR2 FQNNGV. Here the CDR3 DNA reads TGTGCCAGCAGCTTAGATGGGCAGGGGGCCGGGGAGCTGTTTTTT. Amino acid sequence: CASSLDGQGAGELFF.

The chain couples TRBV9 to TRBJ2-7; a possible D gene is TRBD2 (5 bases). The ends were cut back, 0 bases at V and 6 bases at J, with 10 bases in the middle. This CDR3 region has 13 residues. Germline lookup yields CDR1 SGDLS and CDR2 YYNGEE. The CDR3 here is CASSVAGGFEQYF. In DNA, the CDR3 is TGTGCCAGCAGCGTAGCAGGCGGGTTCGAGCAGTACTTC. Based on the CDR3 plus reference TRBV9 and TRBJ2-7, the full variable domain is DSGVTQTPKHLITATGQRVTLRCSPRSGDLSVYWYQQSLDQGLQFLIQYYNGEERAKGNILERFSAQQFPDLHSELNLSSLELGDSALYFCASSVAGGFEQYFGPGTRLTVT.

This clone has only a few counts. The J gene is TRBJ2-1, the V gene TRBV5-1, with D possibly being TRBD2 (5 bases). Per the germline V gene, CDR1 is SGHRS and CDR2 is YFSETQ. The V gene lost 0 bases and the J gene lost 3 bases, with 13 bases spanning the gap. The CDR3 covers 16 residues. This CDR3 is CASSLAEGEDYNEQFF. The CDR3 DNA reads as TGCGCCAGCAGCTTGGCCGAGGGTGAGGACTACAATGAGCAGTTCTTC.

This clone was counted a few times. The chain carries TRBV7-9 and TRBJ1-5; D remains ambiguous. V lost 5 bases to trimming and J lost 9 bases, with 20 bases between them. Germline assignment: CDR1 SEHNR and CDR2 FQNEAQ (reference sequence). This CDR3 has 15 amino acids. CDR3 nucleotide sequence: TGTGCCAGCAGCCTCAGCACCACCTCCGGAGGGCCCCAGCATTTT. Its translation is CASSLSTTSGGPQHF.

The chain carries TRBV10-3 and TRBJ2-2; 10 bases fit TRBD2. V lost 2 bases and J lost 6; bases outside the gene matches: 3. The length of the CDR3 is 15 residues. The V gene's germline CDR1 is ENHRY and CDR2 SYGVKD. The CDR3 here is CAISERSGGAGELFF. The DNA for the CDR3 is TGTGCCATCAGTGAGCGGAGCGGGGGGGCCGGGGAGCTGTTTTTT.

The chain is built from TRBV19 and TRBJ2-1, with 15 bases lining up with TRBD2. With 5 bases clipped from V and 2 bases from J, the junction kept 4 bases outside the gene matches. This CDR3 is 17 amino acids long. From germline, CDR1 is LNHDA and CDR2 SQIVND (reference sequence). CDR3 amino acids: CASSRRTSGGAYNEQFF. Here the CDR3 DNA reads TGTGCCAGTAGTCGGCGGACTAGCGGGGGGGCCTACAATGAGCAGTTCTTC.

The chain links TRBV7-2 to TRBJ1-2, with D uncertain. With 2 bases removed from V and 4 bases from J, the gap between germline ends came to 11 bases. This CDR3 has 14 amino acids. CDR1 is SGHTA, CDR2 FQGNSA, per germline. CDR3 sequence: CASSLPQAFYGYTF. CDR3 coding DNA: TGTGCCAGCAGCTTACCCCAGGCTTTCTATGGCTACACCTTC.

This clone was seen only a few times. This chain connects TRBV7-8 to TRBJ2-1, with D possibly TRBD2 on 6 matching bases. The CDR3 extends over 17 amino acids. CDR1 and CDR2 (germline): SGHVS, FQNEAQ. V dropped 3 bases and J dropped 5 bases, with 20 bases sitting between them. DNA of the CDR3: TGTGCCAGCAGCTTCAGAGAGGGGAGGTATCCTAACAATGAGCAGTTCTTC. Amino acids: CASSFREGRYPNNEQFF.

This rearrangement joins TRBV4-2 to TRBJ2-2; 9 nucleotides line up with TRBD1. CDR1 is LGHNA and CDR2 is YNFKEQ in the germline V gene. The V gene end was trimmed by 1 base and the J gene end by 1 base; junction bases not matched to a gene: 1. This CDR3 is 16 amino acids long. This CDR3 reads CASSQGGQGNTGELFF. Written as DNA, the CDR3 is TGTGCCAGCAGCCAAGGGGGACAGGGGAACACCGGGGAGCTGTTTTTT.

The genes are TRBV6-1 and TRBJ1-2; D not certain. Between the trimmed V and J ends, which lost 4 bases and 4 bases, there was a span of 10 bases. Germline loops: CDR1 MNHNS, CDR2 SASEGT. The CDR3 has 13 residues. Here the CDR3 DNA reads TGTGCCAGCAGTGCATCTATTCTCTATGGCTACACCTTC. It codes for CASSASILYGYTF.

The CDR3 loop is CASSFARGSNEKLFF. The CDR3 bases are TGTGCCAGCAGTTTCGCTCGAGGATCTAATGAAAAACTGTTTTTT. The rearrangement uses TRBV28 and TRBJ1-4; no definite D call. In germline, CDR1 is MDHEN, CDR2 SYDVKM. The V gene lost 3 bases and the J gene lost 3 bases, with 11 bases spanning the gap. The CDR3 is made up of 15 amino acids.

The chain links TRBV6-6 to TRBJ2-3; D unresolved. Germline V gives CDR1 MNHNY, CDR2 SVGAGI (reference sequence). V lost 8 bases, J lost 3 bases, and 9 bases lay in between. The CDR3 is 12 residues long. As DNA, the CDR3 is TGTGCCAGCTCACGGTGGACAGATACGCAGTATTTT. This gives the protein CASSRWTDTQYF.

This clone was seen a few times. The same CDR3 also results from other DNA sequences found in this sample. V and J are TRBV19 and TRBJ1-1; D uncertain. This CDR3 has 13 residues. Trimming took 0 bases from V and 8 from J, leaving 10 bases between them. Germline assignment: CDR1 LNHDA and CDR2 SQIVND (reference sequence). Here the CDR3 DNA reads TGTGCCAGTAGTATAGATCTGGCATCCGAAGCTTTCTTT. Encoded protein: CASSIDLASEAFF.

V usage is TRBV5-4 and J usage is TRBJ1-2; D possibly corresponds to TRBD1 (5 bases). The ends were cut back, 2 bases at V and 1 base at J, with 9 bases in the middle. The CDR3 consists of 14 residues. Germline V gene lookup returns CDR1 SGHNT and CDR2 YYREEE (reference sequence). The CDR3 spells CASSLSTDNYGYTF. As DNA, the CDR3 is TGTGCCAGCAGCTTATCGACAGATAACTATGGCTACACCTTC.